These 9 T cell receptor beta chains were all obtained from the same sample, sequenced in a study of blood T cell repertoires in COVID-19. Clones were read by immunoSEQ multiplex PCR, and TCRdb kept only the in-frame ones, dropping some. Of over 45,000 clones detected, 80% to 90% appear once; the ten largest clones hold 3.5% to 4%. The sample comprised peripheral blood. The receptors derive from a man in his forties with COVID-19, enrolled during active disease.

This chain uses TRBV10-3 with TRBJ2-2; maybe TRBD2 (5 bases). The V and J ends lost 4 bases and 7 bases respectively, with 10 bases between them. The CDR3 has 13 residues. CDR1 ENHRY and CDR2 SYGVKD come from the germline V gene. The CDR3 loop reads CAISGERSGELFF. The CDR3 nucleotides are TGTGCCATCAGTGGGGAGCGGAGCGGGGAGCTGTTTTTT.

The chain combines TRBV7-9 with TRBJ2-3; 8 bases match TRBD2. This CDR3 is built from 18 residues. V was clipped by 3 bases and J by 2 bases; unmatched bases: 13. Germline CDR1 is SEHNR and CDR2 is FQNEAQ (reference sequence). The CDR3 region is CASSLLPGGAGVTDTQYF. The DNA of the CDR3 is TGTGCCAGCAGCTTGCTTCCTGGAGGAGCGGGGGTCACAGATACGCAGTATTTT.

The V gene is TRBV27, the J gene TRBJ2-7; D perhaps matches TRBD1 (5 bases). The CDR3 contains 12 residues. Trimming cost V 4 bases and J 6 bases, with 10 bases left between them. Germline V gives CDR1 MNHEY, CDR2 SMNVEV (reference sequence). As DNA, the CDR3 is TGTGCCAGCAGTTCGCAGGGATTCGAGCAGTACTTC. It translates to CASSSQGFEQYF.

The chain is built from TRBV5-1 and TRBJ1-2; TRBD1 agrees at 7 bases. J gave up 0 bases and V 10 bases, and 9 bases lay outside the gene matches. This CDR3 has 14 residues. CDR1 is SGHRS and CDR2 is YFSETQ in the germline V gene. The CDR3 sequence: CASNQGGTNYGYTF. The CDR3 bases are TGCGCCTCGAATCAAGGGGGCACTAACTATGGCTACACCTTC.

The CDR3 nucleotides are TGTGCCAGTAGTATGAGGAGCGGGAGGGCATTGACCGGGTTGGATGAGCAGTTCTTC. Residues: CASSMRSGRALTGLDEQFF. The chain recombines TRBV19 with TRBJ2-1, with TRBD2 matching over 10 bases. V was pared by 3 bases and J by 8 bases, with 19 bases of the junction left unmatched. Germline V lookup: CDR1 LNHDA, CDR2 SQIVND (reference sequence). CDR3 length: 19 residues. Looking up the rest from reference TRBV19 and TRBJ2-1 gives the full variable domain: DGGITQSPKYLFRKEGQNVTLSCEQNLNHDAMYWYRQDPGQGLRLIYYSQIVNDFQKGDIAEGYSVSREKKESFPLTVTSAQKNPTAFYLCASSMRSGRALTGLDEQFFGPGTRLTVL.

This sequence joins TRBV11-2 and TRBJ2-5; TRBD2 matches 8 bases. Looked up from germline, CDR1 is SGHAT and CDR2 is FQNNGV. The CDR3 is made up of 16 amino acids. The V gene end was trimmed by 1 base and the J gene end by 4 bases; junction bases not matched to a gene: 8. CDR3 sequence: CASSLAGGPELETQYF. The CDR3 DNA follows: TGTGCCAGCAGCTTAGCGGGAGGGCCCGAATTAGAGACCCAGTACTTC.

This sequence joins TRBV5-1 and TRBJ2-2; no clear D gene. The CDR3 is 12 amino acids. Trimming shortened V by 5 bases and J by 1 base, and 3 bases separated the two germline ends. Germline lookup yields CDR1 SGHRS and CDR2 YFSETQ. CDR3: CASSLNTGELFF. The CDR3 DNA reads as TGCGCCAGCAGTCTGAACACCGGGGAGCTGTTTTTT.

The rearrangement links TRBV9 to TRBJ2-7, with 13 positions matching TRBD2. CDR1 is SGDLS, CDR2 YYNGEE, per germline. Trimming cost V 2 bases and J 5 bases; bases outside gene matches: 4. CDR3 length equals 15 residues. The CDR3 DNA follows: TGTGCCAGCAGCGTTGGTGGACTAGCGGGAGACGAGCAGTACTTC. Protein: CASSVGGLAGDEQYF.

In this sample, this clone turned up a few times. This chain joins TRBV6-2 or TRBV6-3 and TRBJ2-2; D ambiguous. Per germline, CDR1 MNHEY and CDR2 SVGEGT. V lost 0 bases and J 0 bases, leaving 14 bases between the germline ends. This CDR3 comprises 18 residues. CDR3 sequence reads: CASSYSFRGGTNTGELFF. CDR3 sequence (DNA): TGTGCCAGCAGTTACTCATTTCGCGGCGGCACGAACACCGGGGAGCTGTTTTTT.